Shown below are 20 T cell receptor beta chains from a single sample sequenced in a study of T cells in Graves' hyperthyroidism and ophthalmopathy. RNA transcripts gave rise to amplified TCR beta CDR3 regions. The HTBI primer set drove a first-round RT-PCR of the TCR CDR3. Using its own MiXCR run on the multiplex PCR reads, TCRdb lists one record per CDR3 protein. The sample records hundreds of thousands of distinct CDR3 sequences, around 16% being singletons. Sequences were obtained from blood. These receptors were obtained from a woman aged 18-29 years with Graves' hyperthyroidism.

This clonotype was counted ten times or more. The chain links TRBV2 to TRBJ2-1, with 9 bases matching TRBD2. Germline CDR1 reads SNHLY; CDR2 reads FYNNEI. V dropped 6 bases and J dropped 4; count of bases not matched to a gene: 10. CDR3 length: 16 amino acids. The CDR3 coding sequence is TGTGCCAGCAGGGCAATACTAGCGGGTAATTACAATGAGCAGTTCTTC. This encodes CASRAILAGNYNEQFF.

This clonotype was found many times. V and J are TRBV5-1 and TRBJ2-1, with D perhaps TRBD2 (6 bases). V was shortened by 4 bases and J by 8 bases, with 19 bases between the two germline ends. CDR1 is SGHRS and CDR2 is YFSETQ in the germline V gene. This CDR3 comprises 15 residues. CDR3 nucleotides: TGCGCCAGCAGCCCGGGACTCCCAGGATTTGATGAGCAGTTCTTC. Translating it yields CASSPGLPGFDEQFF.

This clonotype was recorded many times. The CDR3 reads CSARVPGGLGNTEAFF. CDR3 coding DNA: TGCAGTGCTAGAGTCCCTGGGGGGCTGGGGAACACTGAAGCTTTCTTT. V usage is TRBV20-1 and J usage is TRBJ1-1, with D possibly TRBD1 on 6 matching bases. The V end was cut by 1 base, the J end by 1 base, with 16 bases between. Germline lookup yields CDR1 DFQATT and CDR2 SNEGSKA (reference sequence). The CDR3 sequence is 16 residues long.

This clonotype was observed at least ten times. The V gene is TRBV4-1, the J gene TRBJ1-1; tentatively, D is TRBD1 (6 bases). Germline CDR1 MGHRA, CDR2 YSYEKL. The CDR3 covers 15 residues. Trimming pared 1 base from V and 3 bases from J, leaving 12 bases between. The CDR3 reads CASSQGRGGHTEAFF. CDR3 coding DNA: TGCGCCAGCAGCCAAGGCAGGGGAGGACACACTGAAGCTTTCTTT.

This clonotype was detected a few times. The chain has TRBV20-1 and TRBJ2-7; possible D gene TRBD1, 5 bases. V was shortened by 0 bases and J by 2 bases, with 14 bases between the two germline ends. The CDR3 sequence is 15 residues long. Germline values: CDR1 DFQATT, CDR2 SNEGSKA (reference sequence). The CDR3 spells CSARDSDSTTYEQYF. CDR3 bases: TGCAGTGCTAGAGATTCTGACAGTACGACCTACGAGCAGTACTTC.

This clonotype was observed many times. CDR3 sequence (DNA): TGTGCCAGCAGTTTGGGACAGGAGAACACCGGGGAGCTGTTTTTT. The encoded protein is CASSLGQENTGELFF. J is TRBJ2-2 and V is TRBV12-3 or TRBV12-4; 8 bases are shared with TRBD1. The CDR3 runs 15 residues. Trimming cost V 3 bases and J 1 base; bases outside gene matches: 1.

The CDR3 spells CASARSPREGDTEAFF. The CDR3, as DNA: TGCGCCAGCGCCCGTTCTCCACGTGAAGGGGACACTGAAGCTTTCTTT. The chain couples TRBV10-2 to TRBJ1-1; D possibly corresponds to TRBD1 (5 bases). Germline-derived CDR1 and CDR2 are WSHSY and SAAADI. The CDR3 contains 16 residues. Trimming stripped 8 bases from V and 3 bases from J, with 22 bases between.

In its sample, this clonotype was seen a few times. The V call is TRBV5-1, the J call TRBJ2-5; D is possibly TRBD2 (6 bases). Between the trimmed V and J ends, which lost 3 bases and 5 bases, there was a span of 14 bases. Germline V CDR1 and CDR2: SGHRS, YFSETQ. The CDR3 is made up of 14 amino acids. CDR3 region: CASSSRDGGETQYF. Here the CDR3 DNA reads TGCGCCAGCAGCTCCCGGGATGGGGGGGAGACCCAGTACTTC.

The chain combines TRBV20-1 with TRBJ2-1; D not resolved. Germline V gene data show CDR1 as DFQATT and CDR2 as SNEGSKA (reference sequence). This CDR3 has 15 amino acids. Trimming cost V 3 bases and J 0 bases, with 12 bases left between them. The CDR3 bases are TGCAGTGCTAGGAACAGTCGTAGCTCCTACAATGAGCAGTTCTTC. Translation: CSARNSRSSYNEQFF.

The V and J genes are TRBV7-3 and TRBJ2-3; TRBD1 is a possible D gene (7 bases). Trimming removed 3 bases from V and 6 bases from J, with 13 bases in between. Germline assignment: CDR1 SGHTA and CDR2 FQGTGA. CDR3 size: 14 residues. The CDR3: CASSFRGARDTQYF. The CDR3 nucleotides read TGTGCCAGCAGCTTCAGGGGGGCCCGCGATACGCAGTATTTT.

This clonotype was seen many times. The chain couples TRBV12-3 or TRBV12-4 to TRBJ2-7; the match to TRBD1 covers 10 bases. The CDR3 is 14 residues long. J lost 3 bases, V lost 6 bases, and 5 bases had no gene match. CDR3 sequence: CASSGTGVGYEQYF. CDR3 DNA sequence: TGTGCCAGCAGCGGGACAGGGGTGGGCTACGAGCAGTACTTC.

The chain is built from TRBV6-5 and TRBJ2-7; possible D gene TRBD2, 6 bases. Germline CDR1 is MNHEY and CDR2 is SVGAGI. The CDR3 contains 15 residues. Trimming cost V 2 bases and J 7 bases, with 18 bases left between them. In nucleotides, the CDR3 is TGTGCCAGCAGTTACCCGGGGGACGGTGTGAGAGAGCAGTACTTC. It translates to CASSYPGDGVREQYF.

The CDR3 DNA sequence: TGTGCCAGCAGCCCGGGGGTGGGGTACAACTATGGCTACACCTTC. This sequence encodes CASSPGVGYNYGYTF. J is TRBJ1-2 and V is TRBV5-4, with a possible D match to TRBD1 (5 bases). This CDR3 has 15 residues. CDR1 SGHNT and CDR2 YYREEE come from the germline V gene (reference sequence). V shed 4 bases and J shed 2 bases, with 15 bases lying between them.

The chain links TRBV20-1 to TRBJ2-7; 8 bases line up with TRBD2. Per the germline V gene, CDR1 is DFQATT and CDR2 is SNEGSKA (reference sequence). V was clipped by 4 bases and J by 7 bases; unmatched bases: 12. The CDR3 covers 14 residues. CDR3 loop: CSATPGLAGWEQYF. CDR3 nucleotides: TGCAGTGCTACCCCCGGACTAGCCGGCTGGGAGCAGTACTTC.

In this sample, this clonotype turned up many times. This chain links TRBV5-1 with TRBJ2-5; 9 bases fit TRBD2. The CDR3 is 14 amino acids. In germline, CDR1 is SGHRS, CDR2 YFSETQ. Trimming cost V 5 bases and J 4 bases; bases outside gene matches: 6. Here the CDR3 DNA reads TGCGCCAGCAGTCCCGGACTAGCGCTAGAGACCCAGTACTTC. Protein product: CASSPGLALETQYF.

This clonotype has only a few counts. The chain carries TRBV4-1 and TRBJ2-7, with 8 bases fitting TRBD1. After removal of 0 bases from V and 0 bases from J, the junction contained 1 base not matched to a gene. From germline, CDR1 is MGHRA and CDR2 YSYEKL. The CDR3 contains 15 residues. The CDR3 spells CASSQEGQDSYEQYF. The CDR3 nucleotides read TGCGCCAGCAGCCAAGAGGGACAGGACTCCTACGAGCAGTACTTC.

This clonotype was seen many times. The chain recombines TRBV6-1 with TRBJ2-1; the D gene is possibly TRBD2 (6 bases). There are 14 residues in the CDR3. The germline CDR1 and CDR2 sequences are MNHNS and SASEGT. Trimming pared 6 bases from V and 4 bases from J, leaving 13 bases between. The DNA of the CDR3 is TGTGCCAGCAGCCGGGACTGGGCATACAATGAGCAGTTCTTC. Translation gives CASSRDWAYNEQFF.

About this clonotype: Being one base from a much bigger clone, this may be a read error. The rearrangement joins TRBV10-3 to TRBJ1-1; TRBD1 matches 9 bases. Trimming cost V 6 bases and J 3 bases; bases outside gene matches: 5. This CDR3 is built from 14 residues. In germline, CDR1 is ENHRY, CDR2 SYGVKD. CDR3 sequence (DNA): TGTGCCATCAGCGGGACAGGGATGGACACTGAAGCTTTCTTT. It codes for CAISGTGMDTEAFF.

The sample holds many counts of this clonotype. This sequence joins TRBV20-1 and TRBJ2-3; TRBD2 matches at 7 bases. The CDR3 has 13 amino acids. Germline lookup yields CDR1 DFQATT and CDR2 SNEGSKA (reference sequence). The CDR3 reads CSPWSGNTDTQYF. The CDR3 nucleotides read TGCAGCCCCTGGAGCGGGAACACAGATACGCAGTATTTT.

The chain has TRBV6-5 and TRBJ2-7, with D tentatively TRBD1 (5 bases). The CDR3 length is 15 residues. Germline values: CDR1 MNHEY, CDR2 SVGAGI. The germline V and J ends were trimmed by 2 bases and 1 base, with 12 bases remaining between them. CDR3 region: CASSYSIQGSYEQYF. The CDR3 region has the DNA TGTGCCAGCAGTTACAGTATTCAGGGATCCTACGAGCAGTACTTC.